The 24 T cell receptor beta chains below all came from one sample that was sequenced in a study of T cells in Graves' hyperthyroidism and ophthalmopathy. TCR beta CDR3 regions were amplified from RNA. The HTBI primer set drove a first-round RT-PCR of the TCR CDR3. TCRdb reanalysed the multiplex PCR reads using MiXCR and keeps one entry per CDR3 protein. The sample includes hundreds of thousands of distinct CDR3 sequences, approximately 14% of them seen just once. The specimen was blood. Source of these receptors: a woman aged 45-59 years with Graves' ophthalmopathy.

This chain uses TRBV27 with TRBJ1-6; the D is unclear. Germline V gene lookup returns CDR1 MNHEY and CDR2 SMNVEV (reference sequence). The CDR3 loop spans 15 amino acids. The V end was cut by 5 bases, the J end by 10 bases, with 18 bases between. CDR3 sequence (DNA): TGTGCCAGCAGTACATACTCTCCGGACGTCTCACCCCTCCACTTT. This encodes CASSTYSPDVSPLHF.

With respect to this clonotype: This may arise from a read error, as a much more abundant clone is one base away. This chain uses TRBV7-9 with TRBJ2-1; 14 bases are a match to TRBD2. Judging by the DNA end, TRBJ2-7 fits better; the J call may be wrong. The length of the CDR3 is 17 residues. The V gene's germline CDR1 is SEHNR and CDR2 FQNEAQ (reference sequence). DNA for the CDR3: TGTGCCAGCAGCCCAGCGGGACTAGCGGGAGCCAACAATGAGCAGTACTTC. Translated: CASSPAGLAGANNEQYF.

This clonotype was observed at least ten times. The genes are TRBV13 and TRBJ1-2; TRBD1 aligns across 11 bases. Unmatched junction bases numbered 9, after V lost 7 bases and J lost 5 bases. There are 15 residues in the CDR3. CDR1 is PRHDT, CDR2 FYEKMQ, per germline (reference sequence). This CDR3 reads CASTQDRGRGYGYTF. Written as DNA, the CDR3 is TGTGCCAGCACCCAGGACAGGGGGCGAGGATATGGCTACACCTTC.

Concerning this clonotype itself: A much bigger clone sits one base away, suggesting this may be a read error. The rearrangement links TRBV18 to TRBJ2-5; no reliable D call. The length of the CDR3 is 16 residues. CDR1 is KGHSH, CDR2 LQKENI, per germline. CDR3 sequence reads: CASSTRNRTSQEAQYF. Written as DNA, the CDR3 is TGTGCCAGCTCAACCCGTAACCGTACCAGCCAAGAGGCCCAGTACTTC.

This clonotype was observed a few times. V usage is TRBV7-2 and J usage is TRBJ2-3; 10 bases line up with TRBD1. Trimming at V came to 5 bases and at J to 3 bases, leaving 5 bases not matched to a gene. Germline values: CDR1 SGHTA, CDR2 FQGNSA. The CDR3 totals 15 residues. CDR3 DNA sequence: TGTGCCAGCAGCGCTCGGGACAGGGGAACAGATACGCAGTATTTT. Amino acids: CASSARDRGTDTQYF.

The chain is built from TRBV5-1 and TRBJ2-5; weak D call: TRBD1 (6 bases). V gave up 4 bases and J gave up 2 bases, with 15 bases separating them. This CDR3 has 15 amino acids. CDR1 is SGHRS and CDR2 is YFSETQ in the germline V gene. CDR3 region: CASSVRGGQQETQYF. The CDR3 DNA follows: TGCGCCAGCAGCGTCAGGGGCGGGCAACAAGAGACCCAGTACTTC.

The V and J genes are TRBV10-3 and TRBJ1-1, with 9 bases that match TRBD1. Germline CDR1 is ENHRY and CDR2 is SYGVKD. J lost 3 bases, V lost 6 bases, and 11 bases had no gene match. CDR3 length equals 16 residues. CDR3 bases: TGTGCCATCAGGAGGACAGGGGACAGGGTAGACACTGAAGCTTTCTTT. This encodes CAIRRTGDRVDTEAFF.

CDR3 sequence: CASRYGDRGSDGYTF. CDR3 coding DNA: TGTGCCAGCAGATACGGGGACAGGGGTTCGGATGGCTACACCTTC. The chain recombines TRBV6-1 with TRBJ1-2; 10 nucleotides align to TRBD1. This CDR3 is built from 15 residues. Germline V gene sequence: CDR1 MNHNS, CDR2 SASEGT. After removal of 6 bases from V and 6 bases from J, the junction contained 10 bases not matched to a gene.

The CDR3 nucleotides read TGTGCCAGCAGCCAAGAGGGCAGGATATCACCCCTCCACTTT. Its translation is CASSQEGRISPLHF. The rearrangement joins TRBV4-2 to TRBJ1-6; unclear D gene. Germline CDR1 LGHNA, CDR2 YNFKEQ. Trimming shortened V by 0 bases and J by 10 bases, and 10 bases separated the two germline ends. The CDR3 has 14 amino acids.

This clonotype has only a few counts. This could be a read error, since a much larger clone is one nucleotide away. The V call is TRBV28, the J call TRBJ2-2; 7 nucleotides line up with TRBD2. Trimming took 2 bases from V and 3 from J; bases not matched to a gene: 6. The CDR3 spans 16 residues. Looked up from germline, CDR1 is MDHEN and CDR2 is SYDVKM. The CDR3 protein is CASSLRRGLYTGELFF. DNA of the CDR3: TGTGCCAGCAGTTTAAGGCGGGGGTTATACACCGGGGAGCTGTTTTTT. Filled out from reference TRBV28 and TRBJ2-2, the complete variable domain reads DVKVTQSSRYLVKRTGEKVFLECVQDMDHENMFWYRQDPGLGLRLIYFSYDVKMKEKGDIPEGYSVSREKKERFSLILESASTNQTSMYLCASSLRRGLYTGELFFGEGSRLTVL.

This clonotype has only a few counts. The chain combines TRBV28 with TRBJ2-3; D unclear. In germline, CDR1 is MDHEN, CDR2 SYDVKM. V lost 5 bases, J lost 2 bases, and 8 bases lay in between. The CDR3 runs 13 residues. As DNA, the CDR3 is TGTGCCAGCAGTCCCCGGGCCACAGATACGCAGTATTTT. This translates into CASSPRATDTQYF.

In its sample, this clonotype was seen many times. The CDR3 sequence: CATGDVADTQYF. The CDR3 DNA reads TGTGCCACCGGGGACGTAGCAGATACGCAGTATTTT. V and J are TRBV24-1 and TRBJ2-3; D tentatively fits TRBD1 or TRBD2 (5 bases each). Germline V lookup: CDR1 KGHDR, CDR2 SFDVKD. V was shortened by 9 bases and J by 4 bases, with 10 bases between the two germline ends. The CDR3 spans 12 residues.

This clonotype was counted only a few times. J is TRBJ1-2 and V is TRBV5-1; TRBD1 matches 8 bases. The CDR3 loop spans 12 amino acids. Trimming cost V 2 bases and J 6 bases; bases outside gene matches: 0. Germline-derived CDR1 and CDR2 are SGHRS and YFSETQ. CDR3 region: CASSLQGDGYTF. In nucleotides, the CDR3 is TGCGCCAGCAGCTTACAGGGGGATGGCTACACCTTC.

The V and J genes are TRBV15 and TRBJ1-3; D is ambiguous. The germline gives CDR1 LNHNV, CDR2 YYDKDF (reference sequence). Deletions cut 5 bases from V and 0 bases from J, with 8 bases between. CDR3 size: 14 residues. CDR3 sequence: CATSSLGSGNTIYF. In DNA, the CDR3 is TGTGCCACCAGCTCCCTGGGCTCTGGAAACACCATATATTTT.

This clonotype was counted at least ten times. J is TRBJ2-1 and V is TRBV28, with a possible D match to TRBD1 (6 bases). The CDR3 covers 12 residues. V was trimmed by 7 bases and J by 7 bases, leaving 11 bases between them. CDR1 is MDHEN, CDR2 SYDVKM, per germline. Here the CDR3 DNA reads TGTGCCAGCAATTCCAGGGGTAATGAGCAGTTCTTC. It yields the protein CASNSRGNEQFF.

At least ten counts were recorded for this clonotype. The genes are TRBV11-2 and TRBJ2-1; 13 nucleotides match TRBD2. Per germline, CDR1 SGHAT and CDR2 FQNNGV. This CDR3 spans 15 amino acids. V trimming: 4 bases; J trimming: 8 bases; junction bases outside the gene matches: 5. CDR3 amino acids: CASSSGLAGRDEQFF. The CDR3 coding sequence is TGTGCCAGCAGCTCGGGACTAGCGGGACGGGATGAGCAGTTCTTC.

This clonotype was seen many times. The chain links TRBV29-1 to TRBJ2-1; 12 bases are a match to TRBD1. Looked up from germline, CDR1 is SQVTM and CDR2 is ANQGSEA. The trim removed 6 bases at V and 1 base at J, leaving 7 bases unmatched. The CDR3 is 16 amino acids. Here the CDR3 reads CSVGTGGIGSYNEQFF. The CDR3 DNA reads as TGCAGCGTCGGGACAGGGGGCATCGGGTCCTACAATGAGCAGTTCTTC.

This clonotype was seen many times. This rearrangement joins TRBV5-1 to TRBJ2-2; 10 bases fit TRBD1. This CDR3 is built from 16 residues. Germline values: CDR1 SGHRS, CDR2 YFSETQ. V was pared by 4 bases and J by 5 bases, with 8 bases of the junction left unmatched. CDR3 residues: CASSLRTGGDTGELFF. The DNA for the CDR3 is TGCGCCAGCAGCCTGAGGACAGGGGGGGATACCGGGGAGCTGTTTTTT.

This clonotype showed up many times. In nucleotides, the CDR3 is TGCAGTGCTAGCTTGACTAGCGGGACTGGCAATGAGCAGTTCTTC. It encodes CSASLTSGTGNEQFF. This rearrangement joins TRBV20-1 to TRBJ2-1; 11 bases map to TRBD2. The V and J ends lost 3 bases and 6 bases, in that order; junction bases with no gene match: 7. CDR3 size: 15 residues. Germline V lookup: CDR1 DFQATT, CDR2 SNEGSKA (reference sequence).

At least ten counts were recorded for this clonotype. The chain has TRBV20-1 and TRBJ1-5; D not resolved. The length of the CDR3 is 14 residues. Per germline, CDR1 DFQATT and CDR2 SNEGSKA (reference sequence). V was cut by 3 bases and J by 0 bases, with 9 bases left in between. CDR3 protein: CSASGGYSNQPQHF. CDR3 DNA: TGCAGTGCTAGTGGTGGATATAGCAATCAGCCCCAGCATTTT.

V and J are TRBV4-3 and TRBJ2-1; 9 bases are a match to TRBD2. The CDR3 loop spans 16 amino acids. V gave up 2 bases and J gave up 4 bases; unmatched junction bases: 6. CDR1 and CDR2 from the germline V gene are LGHNA and YSLEER. Here the CDR3 reads CASSQNPSGEYNEQFF. The CDR3 DNA is TGCGCCAGCAGCCAAAACCCTAGCGGGGAATACAATGAGCAGTTCTTC.

This clonotype was detected ten times or more. The genes are TRBV15 and TRBJ2-5, with 7 bases lining up with TRBD1. The CDR3 is 15 residues long. Germline lookup yields CDR1 LNHNV and CDR2 YYDKDF (reference sequence). J was trimmed by 5 bases and V by 4 bases; bases with no gene match: 10. The CDR3 loop is CATSIRQGRVETQYF. CDR3 bases: TGTGCCACCAGCATAAGACAGGGTAGGGTGGAGACCCAGTACTTC.

At least ten counts were recorded for this clonotype. This chain links TRBV28 with TRBJ2-5, with 9 bases aligning to TRBD1. This CDR3 comprises 15 residues. The V and J ends lost 3 bases and 4 bases, in that order; junction bases with no gene match: 6. Germline CDR1 MDHEN, CDR2 SYDVKM. Here the CDR3 reads CASSFGGQGGETQYF. The DNA of the CDR3 is TGTGCCAGCAGTTTCGGGGGACAGGGTGGAGAGACCCAGTACTTC.

Only a few counts were recorded for this clonotype. The chain employs TRBV6-1 and TRBJ2-5; the D is unclear. Trimming removed 11 bases from V and 4 bases from J, with 14 bases in between. The CDR3 loop spans 12 amino acids. The germline CDR1 and CDR2 sequences are MNHNS and SASEGT. The CDR3 loop reads CALGHNRETQYF. The CDR3 coding sequence is TGTGCCCTCGGGCACAACCGAGAGACCCAGTACTTC.